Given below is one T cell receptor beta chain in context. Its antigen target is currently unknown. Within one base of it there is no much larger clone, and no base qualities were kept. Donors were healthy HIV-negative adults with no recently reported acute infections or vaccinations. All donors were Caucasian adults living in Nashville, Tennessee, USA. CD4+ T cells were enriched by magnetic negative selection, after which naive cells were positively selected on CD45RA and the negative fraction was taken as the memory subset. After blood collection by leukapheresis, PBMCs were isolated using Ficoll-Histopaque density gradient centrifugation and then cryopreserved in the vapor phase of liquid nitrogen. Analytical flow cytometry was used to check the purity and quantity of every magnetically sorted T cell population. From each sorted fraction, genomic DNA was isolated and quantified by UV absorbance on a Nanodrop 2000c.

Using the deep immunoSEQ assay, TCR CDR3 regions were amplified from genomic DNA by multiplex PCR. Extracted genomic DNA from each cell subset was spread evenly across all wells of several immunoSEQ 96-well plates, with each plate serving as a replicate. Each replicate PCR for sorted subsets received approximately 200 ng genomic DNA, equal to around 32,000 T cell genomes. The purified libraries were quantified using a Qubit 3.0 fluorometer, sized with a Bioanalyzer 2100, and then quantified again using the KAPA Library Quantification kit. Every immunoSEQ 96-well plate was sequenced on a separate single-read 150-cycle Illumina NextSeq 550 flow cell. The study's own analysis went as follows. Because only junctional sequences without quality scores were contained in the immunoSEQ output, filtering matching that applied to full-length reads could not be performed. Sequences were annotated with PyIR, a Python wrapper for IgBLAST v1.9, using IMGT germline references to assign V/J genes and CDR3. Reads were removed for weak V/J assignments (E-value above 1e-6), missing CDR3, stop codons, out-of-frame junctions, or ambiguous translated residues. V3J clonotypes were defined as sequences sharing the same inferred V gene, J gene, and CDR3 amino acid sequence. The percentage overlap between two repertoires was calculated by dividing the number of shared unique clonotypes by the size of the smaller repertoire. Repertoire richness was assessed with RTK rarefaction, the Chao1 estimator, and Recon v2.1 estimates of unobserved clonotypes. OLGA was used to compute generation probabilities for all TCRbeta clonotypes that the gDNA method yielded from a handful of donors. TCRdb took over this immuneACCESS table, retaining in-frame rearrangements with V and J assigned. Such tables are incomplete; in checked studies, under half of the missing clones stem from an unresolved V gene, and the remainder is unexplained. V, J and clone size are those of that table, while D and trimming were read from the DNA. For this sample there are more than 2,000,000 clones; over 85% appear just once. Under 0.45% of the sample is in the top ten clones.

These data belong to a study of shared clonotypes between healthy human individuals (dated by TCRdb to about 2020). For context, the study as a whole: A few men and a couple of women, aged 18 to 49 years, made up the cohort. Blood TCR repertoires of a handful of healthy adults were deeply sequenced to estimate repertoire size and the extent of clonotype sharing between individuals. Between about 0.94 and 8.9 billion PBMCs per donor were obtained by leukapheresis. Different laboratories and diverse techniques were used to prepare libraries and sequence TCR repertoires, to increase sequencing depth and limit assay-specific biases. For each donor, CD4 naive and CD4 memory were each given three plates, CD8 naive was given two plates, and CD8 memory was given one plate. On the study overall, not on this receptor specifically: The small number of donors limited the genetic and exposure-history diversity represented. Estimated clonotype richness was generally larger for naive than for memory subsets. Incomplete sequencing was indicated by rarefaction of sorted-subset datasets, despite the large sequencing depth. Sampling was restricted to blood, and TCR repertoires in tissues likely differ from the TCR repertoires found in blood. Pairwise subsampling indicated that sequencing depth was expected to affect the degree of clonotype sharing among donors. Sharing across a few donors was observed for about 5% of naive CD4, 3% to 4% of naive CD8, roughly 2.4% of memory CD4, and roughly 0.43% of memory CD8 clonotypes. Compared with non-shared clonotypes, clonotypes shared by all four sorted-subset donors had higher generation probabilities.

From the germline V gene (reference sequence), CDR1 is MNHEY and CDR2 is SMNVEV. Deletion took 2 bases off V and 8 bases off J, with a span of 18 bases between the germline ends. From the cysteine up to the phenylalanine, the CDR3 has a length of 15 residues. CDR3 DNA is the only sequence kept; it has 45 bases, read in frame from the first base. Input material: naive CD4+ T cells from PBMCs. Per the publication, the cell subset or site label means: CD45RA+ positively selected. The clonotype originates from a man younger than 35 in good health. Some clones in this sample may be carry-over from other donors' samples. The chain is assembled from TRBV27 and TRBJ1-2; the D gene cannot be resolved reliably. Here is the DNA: TGTGCCAGCAGTTTAACCCCCAGGCCCCTTAAGGGCTACACCTTC. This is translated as CASSLTPRPLKGYTF.